A selection of T cell receptor beta chains follows, all from one sample in a study of T cell changes during pregnancy in multiple sclerosis. The protocol was immunoSEQ multiplex PCR, while the TCRdb copy is restricted to in-frame clones and leaves out a portion. Of over 85,000 clones in the sample, 90% to 95% were seen once. The material sequenced was peripheral blood, taken after pregnancy. All receptors derive from a female donor in good health, enrolled as a control in a pregnancy study. Both conserved end residues are part of each CDR3. A D gene is named only where the DNA matches it firmly. Not all rows give a size; the values are once, few, many and, for expanded clones, a class.

TRBV7-9	-	-	TRBJ1-5	14	CASSRGGEDQPQHF	TGTGCCAGCAGCCGGGGGGGGGAAGATCAGCCCCAGCATTTT
TRBV7-9	-	-	TRBJ1-3	15	CASSLPPLAGNTIYF	TGTGCCAGCAGCTTGCCCCCGCTTGCGGGAAACACCATATATTTT
TRBV4-1	TRBD1	-	TRBJ2-1	16	CASSLRGGNSYNEQFF	TGCGCCAGCAGCCTCCGAGGGGGCAACTCCTACAATGAGCAGTTCTTC
TRBV5-6	-	-	TRBJ2-1	12	CASSTDRIKQFF	TGTGCCAGCAGCACTGACAGGATTAAGCAGTTCTTC
TRBV6-5	TRBD2	-	TRBJ2-1	15	CASSPGLAGDGEQFF	TGTGCCAGCAGCCCTGGCCTAGCGGGGGACGGTGAGCAGTTCTTC
TRBV6-5	-	-	TRBJ2-1	15	CASSYSRGPYNEQFF	TGTGCCAGCAGTTACTCGCGGGGGCCTTACAATGAGCAGTTCTTC
TRBV4-1	TRBD1	-	TRBJ2-4	15	CASSQGDRAENIQYF	TGCGCCAGCAGCCAAGGGGACAGGGCCGAAAACATTCAGTACTTC
TRBV5-6	-	once	TRBJ2-7	11	CASSGPYEQYF	TGTGCCAGCAGCGGCCCCTACGAGCAGTACTTC
TRBV18	TRBD1	-	TRBJ1-1	15	CASSPPTTGSTEAFF	TGTGCCAGCTCACCACCTACGACAGGGAGCACTGAAGCTTTCTTT
TRBV15	-	-	TRBJ1-2	12	CATSRYNDGYTF	TGTGCCACCAGCAGGTACAACGATGGCTACACCTTC
TRBV7-9	-	-	TRBJ2-7	14	CASSSRDTRYEQYF	TGTGCCAGCAGCAGTAGGGACACTCGCTACGAGCAGTACTTC
TRBV12-5	TRBD1	-	TRBJ2-3	12	CASGVRQGMQYF	TGTGCTAGTGGTGTCCGACAGGGGATGCAGTATTTT
TRBV9	-	-	TRBJ2-2	16	CASSVPPQGSTGELFF	TGTGCCAGCAGCGTACCCCCGCAGGGTAGCACCGGGGAGCTGTTTTTT
TRBV28	-	once	TRBJ1-2	14	CASTRGGFNYGYTF	TGTGCCAGCACCCGGGGGGGGTTTAACTATGGCTACACCTTC
TRBV9	TRBD2	-	TRBJ2-3	18	CASSVARTSGGVADTQYF	TGTGCCAGCAGCGTAGCCCGGACTAGCGGGGGGGTCGCAGATACGCAGTATTTT
TRBV7-8	TRBD2	-	TRBJ2-1	16	CASSLTSGGAGGEQFF	TGTGCCAGCAGCTTGACTAGCGGGGGGGCCGGTGGTGAGCAGTTCTTC
TRBV5-4	-	-	TRBJ2-6	18	CASSLWVAGESGANVLTF	TGTGCCAGCAGCCTATGGGTAGCCGGGGAGTCTGGGGCCAACGTCCTGACTTTC
TRBV18	TRBD1	-	TRBJ2-2	16	CASSPPGTGRTGELFF	TGTGCCAGCTCACCACCTGGGACAGGGCGGACCGGGGAGCTGTTTTTT
TRBV6-1	-	once	TRBJ1-1	12	CASTRVDTEAFF	TGTGCCAGCACCAGGGTCGACACTGAAGCTTTCTTT
TRBV4-3	-	-	TRBJ1-4	16	CASSRRGGGSGEKLFF	TGCGCCAGCAGCCGTCGAGGGGGGGGGAGTGGGGAAAAACTGTTTTTT
TRBV7-2	TRBD1	-	TRBJ2-7	14	CASSLGGQGYEQYF	TGTGCCAGCAGCTTAGGGGGACAGGGCTACGAGCAGTACTTC
TRBV7-6	TRBD1	-	TRBJ1-1	14	CASSKRQGGTEAFF	TGTGCCAGCAGCAAACGACAGGGGGGAACTGAAGCTTTCTTT
TRBV21-1	-	-	TRBJ2-1	15	CASSKVQGAPNEQFF	TGTGCCAGCAGCAAAGTCCAGGGGGCCCCCAATGAGCAGTTCTTC